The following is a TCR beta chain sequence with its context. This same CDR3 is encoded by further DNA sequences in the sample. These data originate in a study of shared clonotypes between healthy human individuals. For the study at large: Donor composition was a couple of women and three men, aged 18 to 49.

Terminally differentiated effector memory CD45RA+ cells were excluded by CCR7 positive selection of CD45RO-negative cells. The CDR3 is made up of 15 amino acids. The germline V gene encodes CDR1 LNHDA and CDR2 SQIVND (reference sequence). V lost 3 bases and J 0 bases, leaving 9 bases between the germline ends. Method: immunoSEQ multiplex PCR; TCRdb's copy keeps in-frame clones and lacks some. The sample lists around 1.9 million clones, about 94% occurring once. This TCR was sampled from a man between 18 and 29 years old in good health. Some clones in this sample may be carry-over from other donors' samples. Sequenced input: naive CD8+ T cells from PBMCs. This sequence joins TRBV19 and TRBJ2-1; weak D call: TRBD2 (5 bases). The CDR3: CASSIPGSSYNEQFF. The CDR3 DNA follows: TGTGCCAGTAGTATCCCGGGAAGCTCCTACAATGAGCAGTTCTTC.